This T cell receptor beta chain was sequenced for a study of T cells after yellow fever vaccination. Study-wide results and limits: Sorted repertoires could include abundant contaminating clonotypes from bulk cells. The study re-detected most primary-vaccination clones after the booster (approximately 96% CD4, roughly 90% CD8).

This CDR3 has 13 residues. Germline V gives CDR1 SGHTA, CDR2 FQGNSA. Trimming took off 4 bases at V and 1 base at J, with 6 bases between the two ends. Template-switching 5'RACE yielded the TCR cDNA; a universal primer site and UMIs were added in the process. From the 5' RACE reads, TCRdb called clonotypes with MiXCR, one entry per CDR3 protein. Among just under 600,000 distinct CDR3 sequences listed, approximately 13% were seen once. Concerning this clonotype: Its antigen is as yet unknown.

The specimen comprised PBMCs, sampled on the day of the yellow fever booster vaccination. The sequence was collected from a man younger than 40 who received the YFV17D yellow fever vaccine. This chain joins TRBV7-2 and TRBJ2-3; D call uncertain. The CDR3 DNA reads TGTGCCAGCAGCTCACAACGCACAGATACGCAGTATTTT. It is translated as CASSSQRTDTQYF.